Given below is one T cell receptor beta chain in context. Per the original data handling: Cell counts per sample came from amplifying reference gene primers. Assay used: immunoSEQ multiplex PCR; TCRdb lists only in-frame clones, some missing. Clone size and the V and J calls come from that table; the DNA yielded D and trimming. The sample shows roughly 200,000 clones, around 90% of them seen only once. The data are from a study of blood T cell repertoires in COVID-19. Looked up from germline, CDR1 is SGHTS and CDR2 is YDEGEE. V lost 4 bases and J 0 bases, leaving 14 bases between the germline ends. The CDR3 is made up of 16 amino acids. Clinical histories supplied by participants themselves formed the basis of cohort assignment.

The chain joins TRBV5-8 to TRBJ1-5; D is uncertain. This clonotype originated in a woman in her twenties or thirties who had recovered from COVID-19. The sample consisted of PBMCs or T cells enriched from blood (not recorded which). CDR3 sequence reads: CASSPRWSYSNQPQHF. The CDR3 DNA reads TGTGCCAGCAGCCCCCGGTGGAGCTATAGCAATCAGCCCCAGCATTTT.